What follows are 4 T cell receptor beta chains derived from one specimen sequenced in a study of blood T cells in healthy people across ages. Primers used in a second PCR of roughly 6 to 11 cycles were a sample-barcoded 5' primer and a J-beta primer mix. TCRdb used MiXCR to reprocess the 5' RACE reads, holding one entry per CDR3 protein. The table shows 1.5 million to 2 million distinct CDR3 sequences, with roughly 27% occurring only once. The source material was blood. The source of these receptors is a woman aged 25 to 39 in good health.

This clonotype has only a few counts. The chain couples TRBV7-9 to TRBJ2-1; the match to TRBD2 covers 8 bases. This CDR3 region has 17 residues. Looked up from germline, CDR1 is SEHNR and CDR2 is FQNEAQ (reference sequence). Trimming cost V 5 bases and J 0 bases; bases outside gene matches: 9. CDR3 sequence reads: CASSPRVAGSSYNEQFF. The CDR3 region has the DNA TGTGCCAGCAGCCCCCGGGTAGCGGGGAGCTCCTACAATGAGCAGTTCTTC.

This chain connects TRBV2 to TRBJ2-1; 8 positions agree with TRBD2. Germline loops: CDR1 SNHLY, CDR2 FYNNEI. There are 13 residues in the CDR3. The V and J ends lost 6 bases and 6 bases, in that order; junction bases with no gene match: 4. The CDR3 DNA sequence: TGTGCCAGCAGCGAGCGGGAGAGCAATGAGCAGTTCTTC. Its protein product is CASSERESNEQFF.

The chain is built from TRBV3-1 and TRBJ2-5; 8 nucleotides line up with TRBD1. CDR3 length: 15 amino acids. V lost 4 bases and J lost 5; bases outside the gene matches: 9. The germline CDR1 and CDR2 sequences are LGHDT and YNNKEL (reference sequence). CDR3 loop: CASSRPQGARETQYF. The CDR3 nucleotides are TGTGCCAGCAGCCGCCCCCAGGGGGCGAGGGAGACCCAGTACTTC.

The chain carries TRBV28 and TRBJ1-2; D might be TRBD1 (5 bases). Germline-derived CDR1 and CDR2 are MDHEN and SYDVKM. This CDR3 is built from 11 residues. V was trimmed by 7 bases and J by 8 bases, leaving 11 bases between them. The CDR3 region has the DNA TGTGCCAGCACGGGGGAGGAAGGCTACACCTTC. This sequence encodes CASTGEEGYTF.